The clone carrying this T cell receptor beta chain was recorded a few times. Trimming shortened V by 4 bases and J by 5 bases, and 17 bases separated the two germline ends. There are 15 residues in the CDR3. Germline V gene lookup returns CDR1 SEHNR and CDR2 FQNEAQ (reference sequence). This specimen belongs to a study of T cells in Graves' hyperthyroidism and ophthalmopathy. TCR beta CDR3 region amplification was performed from RNA transcripts. Carried out on the TCR CDR3, a first-round RT-PCR used the HTBI primer set. Using its own MiXCR run on the multiplex PCR reads, TCRdb lists one record per CDR3 protein. The table lists approximately 740,000 distinct CDR3 sequences, around 13% of them singletons.

This TCR was sampled from a woman aged 18-30 years with Graves' hyperthyroidism. The chain carries TRBV7-9 and TRBJ2-5; D unresolved. The sample comprised blood. The CDR3 region is CASSSRALLGETQYF. The CDR3 DNA reads as TGTGCCAGCAGCTCACGGGCCCTCCTAGGGGAGACCCAGTACTTC.